These 20 T cell receptor beta chains share one sample of origin, sequenced in a study of naive and memory T cell subsets. Both TRBC1 and TRBC2 were covered by a beta constant-region primer of two equimolar oligonucleotides. TCRdb ran MiXCR on the UMI-ligation and nested PCR reads and lists one entry per CDR3 protein. This sample carries around 160,000 distinct CDR3 sequences, about 15% of them seen once, and the ten largest clones take about 0.15%. The sample taken for sequencing was naive CD4+ T cells from blood. The source of these receptors is a human donor in good health.

The J gene is TRBJ2-1, the V gene TRBV28, with D perhaps TRBD1 (6 bases). The CDR3 contains 13 residues. V was pared by 5 bases and J by 13 bases, with 18 bases between. Germline V lookup: CDR1 MDHEN, CDR2 SYDVKM. The CDR3 loop reads CASSPGDTILQFF. DNA of the CDR3: TGTGCCAGCAGTCCCGGGGACACTATCTTACAGTTCTTC.

The rearrangement uses TRBV29-1 and TRBJ1-2; D call uncertain. This CDR3 spans 14 amino acids. Trimming removed 4 bases at V and 0 bases at J, with 12 bases between. CDR1 and CDR2 (germline): SQVTM, ANQGSEA. CDR3 protein: CSVGADRANYGYTF. The CDR3 region has the DNA TGCAGCGTTGGGGCAGACCGCGCTAACTATGGCTACACCTTC.

This sequence joins TRBV12-3 or TRBV12-4 and TRBJ1-5; D possibly corresponds to TRBD1 (5 bases). This CDR3 is built from 15 residues. Trimming took off 4 bases at V and 1 base at J, with 11 bases between the two ends. CDR3 nucleotides: TGTGCCAGCAGTTCAGGGTCCGGGAGCAATCAGCCCCAGCATTTT. Its translation is CASSSGSGSNQPQHF.

The chain employs TRBV5-4 and TRBJ2-1, with 9 positions matching TRBD1. CDR1 and CDR2 from the germline V gene are SGHNT and YYREEE (reference sequence). V dropped 5 bases and J dropped 8; count of bases not matched to a gene: 11. This CDR3 spans 15 amino acids. CDR3 protein: CASSPGGGQGHEQFF. The CDR3 DNA reads as TGTGCCAGCAGTCCCGGCGGGGGACAGGGTCATGAGCAGTTCTTC.

This clonotype was recorded a few times. V and J are TRBV10-3 and TRBJ1-2, with D possibly TRBD1 on 6 matching bases. Trimming left V 4 bases short and J 0 bases short, with 12 bases between. The germline CDR1 and CDR2 sequences are ENHRY and SYGVKD. This CDR3 has 15 residues. The CDR3 here is CAISALQGPNYGYTF. The CDR3 bases are TGTGCCATCAGTGCGTTACAGGGCCCTAACTATGGCTACACCTTC.

This clonotype has a handful of counts. This chain uses TRBV10-3 with TRBJ2-4, with 7 nucleotides matching TRBD1. Unmatched junction bases numbered 5, after V lost 3 bases and J lost 6 bases. There are 14 residues in the CDR3. Germline CDR1 ENHRY, CDR2 SYGVKD. The CDR3 nucleotides read TGTGCCATCAGTGAAGACAGGGATTTAAACATTCAGTACTTC. It is translated as CAISEDRDLNIQYF.

This clonotype was observed a few times. This chain uses TRBV12-3 or TRBV12-4 with TRBJ2-1, with D perhaps TRBD2 (5 bases). The ends were cut back, 7 bases at V and 8 bases at J, with 18 bases in the middle. This CDR3 comprises 14 residues. The CDR3 loop is CASIPPDFTHEQFF. DNA for the CDR3: TGTGCCAGCATCCCCCCGGACTTCACCCATGAGCAGTTCTTC.

The chain uses TRBV20-1 and TRBJ2-7; unclear D gene. The germline gives CDR1 DFQATT, CDR2 SNEGSKA (reference sequence). The CDR3 sequence is 12 residues long. Trimming shortened V by 3 bases and J by 3 bases, and 9 bases separated the two germline ends. The CDR3 bases are TGCAGTGCTAGGGTAACCAACTACGAGCAGTACTTC. This sequence encodes CSARVTNYEQYF.

This clonotype showed up just a few times. The rearrangement joins TRBV6-5 to TRBJ2-1; D gene ambiguous. Germline V gene lookup returns CDR1 MNHEY and CDR2 SVGAGI. Trimming cost V 11 bases and J 6 bases, with 14 bases left between them. The CDR3 is made up of 12 amino acids. The CDR3 DNA is TGTGCCGCTTTTGGACCGACCAATGAGCAGTTCTTC. Its protein is CAAFGPTNEQFF.

This clonotype was picked up a small number of times. The CDR3 DNA reads TGTGCCAGCAGCGCTCAATTGGGACAGTACAATGAGCAGTTCTTC. Translating it yields CASSAQLGQYNEQFF. This chain uses TRBV11-2 with TRBJ2-1; 7 positions match TRBD1. CDR3 length: 15 amino acids. Trimming cost V 5 bases and J 4 bases; bases outside gene matches: 8. Per the germline V gene, CDR1 is SGHAT and CDR2 is FQNNGV.

This chain joins TRBV7-6 and TRBJ1-1, with D uncertain. The CDR3 spans 14 residues. Germline V gene lookup returns CDR1 SGHVS and CDR2 FNYEAQ. V lost 1 base to trimming and J lost 7 bases, with 13 bases between them. The CDR3 reads CASSLGAGLGEAFF. In nucleotides, the CDR3 is TGTGCCAGCAGCTTAGGGGCAGGATTGGGTGAAGCTTTCTTT.

This clonotype has more than one count but fewer than ten. The rearrangement uses TRBV20-1 and TRBJ2-7; no reliable D call. Germline V gene lookup returns CDR1 DFQATT and CDR2 SNEGSKA (reference sequence). The V and J ends lost 1 base and 2 bases respectively, with 12 bases between them. The CDR3 totals 14 residues. The chain's CDR3 is CSARVDARTYEQYF. As DNA, the CDR3 is TGCAGTGCTAGAGTCGACGCCCGTACCTACGAGCAGTACTTC.

The chain has TRBV6-6 and TRBJ2-1, with D perhaps TRBD2 (6 bases). The CDR3 is 15 residues long. Trimming left V 0 bases short and J 4 bases short, with 10 bases between. Germline V gene lookup returns CDR1 MNHNY and CDR2 SVGAGI (reference sequence). The CDR3 sequence is CASSYSEGYYNEQFF. Written as DNA, the CDR3 is TGTGCCAGCAGTTACTCGGAGGGGTATTACAATGAGCAGTTCTTC.

The sample holds a few counts of this clonotype. V gene TRBV14 combines with J gene TRBJ2-5, with TRBD1 as a possible D gene (6 bases). V lost 2 bases and J 4 bases, leaving 11 bases between the germline ends. The CDR3 spans 14 residues. Germline values: CDR1 SGHDN, CDR2 FVKESK. The CDR3 sequence: CASSQFTGSETQYF. CDR3 nucleotides: TGTGCCAGCAGCCAATTCACAGGGTCAGAGACCCAGTACTTC. Full variable domain (missing parts from reference TRBV14 and TRBJ2-5): EAGVTQFPSHSVIEKGQTVTLRCDPISGHDNLYWYRRVMGKEIKFLLHFVKESKQDESGMPNNRFLAERTGGTYSTLKVQPAELEDSGVYFCASSQFTGSETQYFGPGTRLLVL.

The genes are TRBV4-2 and TRBJ1-1; D is perhaps TRBD1 (5 bases). Germline assignment: CDR1 LGHNA and CDR2 YNFKEQ. This CDR3 is built from 16 residues. V was trimmed by 1 base and J by 3 bases, leaving 15 bases between them. The CDR3 sequence: CASSQGPGELDTEAFF. The CDR3 DNA follows: TGTGCCAGCAGCCAAGGTCCGGGGGAGTTGGACACTGAAGCTTTCTTT.

This clonotype came up a few times. J is TRBJ2-1 and V is TRBV20-1; TRBD2 agrees at 13 bases. Germline V gives CDR1 DFQATT, CDR2 SNEGSKA (reference sequence). The CDR3 extends over 16 amino acids. Trimming removed 6 bases from V and 4 bases from J; junction bases left unmatched: 9. CDR3 bases: TGCAGTGCCCTAAAAAGGACTAGCGGGAGATACAATGAGCAGTTCTTC. It specifies CSALKRTSGRYNEQFF.

The rearrangement uses TRBV12-3 or TRBV12-4 and TRBJ2-3; tentatively, D is TRBD2 (6 bases). There are 16 residues in the CDR3. Trimming took off 2 bases at V and 2 bases at J, with 14 bases between the two ends. CDR3 in DNA: TGTGCCAGCAGTTTACGGGGGACCTACACCACAGATACGCAGTATTTT. Amino acids: CASSLRGTYTTDTQYF.

In its sample, this clonotype was seen many times. The chain recombines TRBV5-1 with TRBJ2-5; 9 nucleotides align to TRBD2. The V segment lost 0 bases and the J segment 1 base; nucleotides outside the gene matches: 1. The CDR3 is 15 amino acids. Germline V gives CDR1 SGHRS, CDR2 YFSETQ. The CDR3 is CASSLGLAAQETQYF. The CDR3 DNA is TGCGCCAGCAGCTTGGGACTAGCGGCCCAAGAGACCCAGTACTTC.

This chain joins TRBV7-2 and TRBJ2-7; 7 nucleotides agree with TRBD2. CDR1 and CDR2 from the germline V gene are SGHTA and FQGNSA. V shed 0 bases, J shed 1 base, and the junction held 6 bases outside the gene matches. This CDR3 is 16 amino acids long. The CDR3 DNA reads TGTGCCAGCAGCTTAGCTTCTAGCGGCGGATCCTACGAGCAGTACTTC. This translates into CASSLASSGGSYEQYF.

This clonotype was recorded a few times. The chain links TRBV20-1 to TRBJ2-3, with 8 bases identical to TRBD1. Germline lookup yields CDR1 DFQATT and CDR2 SNEGSKA (reference sequence). The CDR3 runs 16 residues. Trimming at V came to 2 bases and at J to 3 bases, leaving 10 bases not matched to a gene. CDR3 in amino acids: CSARSSRQGNTDTQYF. The CDR3 nucleotides read TGCAGTGCTAGATCCTCGCGACAGGGGAATACAGATACGCAGTATTTT.